A single sample is the source of the 19 T cell receptor beta chains below, sequenced in a study of blood T cell repertoires in COVID-19. The assay was immunoSEQ multiplex PCR, and TCRdb's table has in-frame clones only and misses some. The data contain approximately 190,000 clones, 87% of them singletons. Input material: peripheral blood. These receptors all stem from a man aged 55 to 69 with active or convalescent COVID-19.

The sample holds one count of this clone. The J gene is TRBJ2-1, the V gene TRBV2; 8 bases fit TRBD1. The germline V gene encodes CDR1 SNHLY and CDR2 FYNNEI. J gave up 9 bases and V 10 bases, and 14 bases lay outside the gene matches. The CDR3 has 14 residues. CDR3 sequence (DNA): TGTGCCACCTCAGGGGGCTGGTCCCGCGGTGAGCAGTTCTTC. It specifies CATSGGWSRGEQFF.

The chain combines TRBV5-1 with TRBJ2-5; weak D call: TRBD2 (6 bases). Per the germline V gene, CDR1 is SGHRS and CDR2 is YFSETQ. The CDR3 runs to 16 residues. Trimming pared 2 bases from V and 4 bases from J, leaving 18 bases between. The CDR3 here is CASSLYGGAVRETQYF. The CDR3 region has the DNA TGCGCCAGCAGCTTATACGGAGGGGCGGTAAGAGAGACCCAGTACTTC.

The CDR3 loop reads CASSPFSSPGYGYTF. The CDR3 coding sequence is TGTGCCAGCAGCCCCTTCTCATCGCCGGGCTATGGCTACACCTTC. This chain links TRBV14 with TRBJ1-2; D remains ambiguous. The CDR3 is made up of 15 amino acids. Trimming pared 4 bases from V and 4 bases from J, leaving 16 bases between. Germline V gene data show CDR1 as SGHDN and CDR2 as FVKESK.

This chain links TRBV20-1 with TRBJ1-2, with 7 bases that match TRBD1. Trimming removed 6 bases from V and 7 bases from J; junction bases left unmatched: 5. The length of the CDR3 is 11 residues. Germline V CDR1 and CDR2: DFQATT, SNEGSKA (reference sequence). In DNA, the CDR3 is TGCAGTGCCCGGGACAGAGCTGGCTACACCTTC. Its translation: CSARDRAGYTF.

This clone was counted a single time. This chain joins TRBV5-1 and TRBJ1-5; no reliable D call. Per the germline V gene, CDR1 is SGHRS and CDR2 is YFSETQ. CDR3 length: 13 residues. The V end was cut by 1 base, the J end by 5 bases, with 7 bases between. The CDR3 sequence is CASSLSVDQPQHF. CDR3 sequence (DNA): TGCGCCAGCAGCTTGTCGGTAGATCAGCCCCAGCATTTT.

J is TRBJ1-4 and V is TRBV11-2; a possible D gene is TRBD1 (5 bases). Trimming removed 5 bases from V and 8 bases from J, with 18 bases in between. CDR1 is SGHAT and CDR2 is FQNNGV in the germline V gene. The CDR3 loop spans 15 amino acids. CDR3 sequence reads: CASSPSAGTFEKLFF. The DNA for the CDR3 is TGTGCCAGCAGCCCCTCGGCAGGGACTTTCGAAAAACTGTTTTTT.

The rearrangement links TRBV9 to TRBJ2-2; weak D call: TRBD2 (5 bases). V dropped 7 bases and J dropped 6 bases, with 13 bases sitting between them. CDR1 SGDLS and CDR2 YYNGEE come from the germline V gene. The CDR3 loop spans 13 amino acids. CDR3: CASGPRGPGELFF. CDR3 DNA: TGTGCCAGCGGCCCCCGGGGTCCCGGGGAGCTGTTTTTT.

DNA for the CDR3: TGCGCCAGCAGCTTGCTAAGCGGGGGAATAAATGAGCAGTTCTTC. It is translated as CASSLLSGGINEQFF. This sequence joins TRBV5-1 and TRBJ2-1, with 8 bases matching TRBD2. Germline values: CDR1 SGHRS, CDR2 YFSETQ. The CDR3 is 15 amino acids. The ends lost 1 base at V and 7 bases at J; junction bases unmatched: 7.

The rearrangement joins TRBV28 to TRBJ1-1; TRBD1 matches 9 bases. With 1 base clipped from V and 9 bases from J, the junction kept 3 bases outside the gene matches. CDR1 and CDR2 from the germline V gene are MDHEN and SYDVKM. The CDR3 consists of 13 residues. CDR3 region: CASSLSGQGKAFF. CDR3 in DNA: TGTGCCAGCAGTTTATCGGGACAGGGCAAAGCTTTCTTT.

The chain uses TRBV18 and TRBJ2-6; no reliable D call. Germline lookup yields CDR1 KGHSH and CDR2 LQKENI. This CDR3 has 14 amino acids. V gave up 5 bases and J gave up 1 base, with 6 bases separating them. CDR3 in DNA: TGTGCCAGCTCATCCAGGTCTGGGGCCAACGTCCTGACTTTC. Amino acid sequence: CASSSRSGANVLTF. Looking up the rest from reference TRBV18 and TRBJ2-6 gives the full variable domain: NAGVMQNPRHLVRRRGQEARLRCSPMKGHSHVYWYRQLPEEGLKFMVYLQKENIIDESGMPKERFSAEFPKEGPSILRIQQVVRGDSAAYFCASSSRSGANVLTFGAGSRLTVL.

With regard to this clone: The sample holds other DNA sequences that translate to the same CDR3. The chain couples TRBV12-3 or TRBV12-4 to TRBJ1-1; D unresolved. V lost 5 bases, J lost 0 bases, and 7 bases lay in between. This CDR3 region has 13 residues. The chain's CDR3 is CASSPRLNTEAFF. In DNA form, the CDR3 reads TGTGCCAGCAGTCCACGGTTGAACACTGAAGCTTTCTTT.

The rearrangement joins TRBV5-1 to TRBJ1-2; a possible D gene is TRBD1 (5 bases). From germline, CDR1 is SGHRS and CDR2 YFSETQ. The CDR3 has 12 residues. V lost 2 bases and J 5 bases, leaving 7 bases between the germline ends. This chain's CDR3 is CASSFRDYGYTF. CDR3 in DNA: TGCGCCAGCAGCTTCAGGGATTATGGCTACACCTTC.

The chain is built from TRBV3-1 (or the pseudogene TRBV3-2) and TRBJ2-2; 8 bases match TRBD2. The germline CDR1 and CDR2 sequences are LGHDT and YNNKEL (reference sequence). This CDR3 has 16 residues. Trimming removed 1 base from V and 7 bases from J; junction bases left unmatched: 8. The CDR3 is CASSQASGHGGGELFF. The CDR3 DNA sequence: TGTGCCAGCAGCCAAGCTAGCGGGCACGGGGGCGGGGAGCTGTTTTTT.

The chain recombines TRBV11-3 with TRBJ2-1, with 12 bases that match TRBD2. This CDR3 is built from 16 residues. V trimming: 5 bases; J trimming: 5 bases; junction bases outside the gene matches: 7. Germline loops: CDR1 SGHNT, CDR2 YENEEA. CDR3 nucleotides: TGTGCCAGCAGCCCTCGGACTAGCGGGGCCAACAATGAGCAGTTCTTC. It yields the protein CASSPRTSGANNEQFF.

The genes are TRBV29-1 and TRBJ1-4; D perhaps matches TRBD1 (6 bases). Trimming took off 5 bases at V and 0 bases at J, with 10 bases between the two ends. The germline gives CDR1 SQVTM, CDR2 ANQGSEA. The CDR3 loop spans 14 amino acids. In DNA, the CDR3 is TGCAGCGTTATCCAGGGGTCAACTAATGAAAAACTGTTTTTT. Protein sequence: CSVIQGSTNEKLFF. Variable domain in full (rest from reference TRBV29-1 and TRBJ1-4): SAVISQKPSRDICQRGTSLTIQCQVDSQVTMMFWYRQQPGQSLTLIATANQGSEATYESGFVIDKFPISRPNLTFSTLTVSNMSPEDSSIYLCSVIQGSTNEKLFFGSGTQLSVL.

V gene TRBV6-5 combines with J gene TRBJ1-2; D might be TRBD1 (5 bases). In germline, CDR1 is MNHEY, CDR2 SVGAGI. V shed 4 bases and J shed 8 bases, with 14 bases lying between them. The CDR3 has 13 residues. This chain's CDR3 is CASSFPGSGGYTF. DNA of the CDR3: TGTGCCAGCAGTTTCCCAGGGTCAGGCGGCTACACCTTC.

The chain recombines TRBV7-2 with TRBJ2-7; tentative D call: TRBD1 (6 bases). The CDR3 loop spans 13 amino acids. CDR1 is SGHTA and CDR2 is FQGNSA in the germline V gene. Trimming pared 0 bases from V and 4 bases from J, leaving 7 bases between. The CDR3 DNA sequence: TGTGCCAGCAGCTTAGCACAGGGTTACGAGCAGTACTTC. This sequence encodes CASSLAQGYEQYF.

This clone was observed once. The genes are TRBV7-3 and TRBJ1-2, with D possibly TRBD1 on 6 matching bases. The germline gives CDR1 SGHTA, CDR2 FQGTGA. Trimming removed 5 bases from V and 4 bases from J, with 11 bases in between. The CDR3 spans 13 residues. CDR3 in DNA: TGTGCCAGCAGCCCTGACAGGTCCTATGGCTACACCTTC. Translating gives CASSPDRSYGYTF.

The rearrangement uses TRBV7-6 and TRBJ1-5, with unresolved D. The CDR3 is 13 amino acids. The ends were cut back, 5 bases at V and 4 bases at J, with 9 bases in the middle. Germline V gene sequence: CDR1 SGHVS, CDR2 FNYEAQ. CDR3 nucleotides: TGTGCCAGCAGCCGACAAGAAAATCAGCCCCAGCATTTT. Translated, it gives CASSRQENQPQHF.